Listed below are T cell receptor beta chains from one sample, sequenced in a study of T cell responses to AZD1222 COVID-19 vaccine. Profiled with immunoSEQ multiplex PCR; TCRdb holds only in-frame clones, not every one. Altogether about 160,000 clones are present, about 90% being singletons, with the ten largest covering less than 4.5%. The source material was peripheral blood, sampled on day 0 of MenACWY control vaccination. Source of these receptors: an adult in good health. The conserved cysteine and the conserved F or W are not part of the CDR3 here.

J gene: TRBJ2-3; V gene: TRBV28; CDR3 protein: ASSPPRAGGGDTQY
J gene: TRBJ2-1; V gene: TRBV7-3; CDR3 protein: ASSLRGDRYNEQF
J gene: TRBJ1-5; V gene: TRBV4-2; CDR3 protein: ASSQDPLGSSNQPQH
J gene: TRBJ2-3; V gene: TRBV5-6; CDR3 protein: ASSLGDRGTDTQY
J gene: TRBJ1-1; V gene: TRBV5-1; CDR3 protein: ASSLQGVMNTEAF
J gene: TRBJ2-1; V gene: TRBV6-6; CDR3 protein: ASSYGRGSSNEQF
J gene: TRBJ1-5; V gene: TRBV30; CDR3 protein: AWSVTWDSRNSNQPQH
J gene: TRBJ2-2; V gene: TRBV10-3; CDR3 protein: AISEPIAGVDVELF
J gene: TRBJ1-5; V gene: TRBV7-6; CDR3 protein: ASSPHRVQPQH
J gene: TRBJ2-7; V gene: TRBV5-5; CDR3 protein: ASIFSGGGDYEQY
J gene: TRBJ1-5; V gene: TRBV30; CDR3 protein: AWSVGQGSQPQH
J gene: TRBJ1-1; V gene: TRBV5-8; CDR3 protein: ASSFLFGQTLSTEAF
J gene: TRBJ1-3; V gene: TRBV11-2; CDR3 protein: ASSLGPRGMNTIY
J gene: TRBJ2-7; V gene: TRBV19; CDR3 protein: ASSAGAYEQY
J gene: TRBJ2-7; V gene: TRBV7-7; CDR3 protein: ASSLAQGVHYEQY
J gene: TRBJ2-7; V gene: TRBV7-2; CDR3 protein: ASGPFHEQY
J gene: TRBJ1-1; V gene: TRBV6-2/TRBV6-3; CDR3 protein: ASSPGGTEAF
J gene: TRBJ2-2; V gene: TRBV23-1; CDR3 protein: ASIAVYAGELF
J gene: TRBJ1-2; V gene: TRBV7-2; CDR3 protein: ASSLGGTNFYGYT
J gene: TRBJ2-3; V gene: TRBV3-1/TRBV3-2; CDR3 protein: ASSQELGGGGDTQY
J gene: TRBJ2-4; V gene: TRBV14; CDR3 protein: ASSQSQGKSIQY
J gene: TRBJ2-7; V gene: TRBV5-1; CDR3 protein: ASSSQVSYEQY
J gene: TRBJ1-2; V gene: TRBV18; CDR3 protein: ASSPTGEGYGYT
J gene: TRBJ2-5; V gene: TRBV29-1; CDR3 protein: STRQAQETQY
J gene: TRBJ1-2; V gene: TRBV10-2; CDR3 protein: ASSEIRGDGYT
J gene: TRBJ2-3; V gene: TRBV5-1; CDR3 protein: ASSLLRGSTDTQY
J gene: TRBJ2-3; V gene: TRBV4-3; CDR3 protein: ASSQEGGGRATDTQY
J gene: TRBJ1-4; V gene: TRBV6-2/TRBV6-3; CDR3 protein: ASSWQEKLF
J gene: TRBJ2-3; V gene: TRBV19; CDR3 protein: ASMRRGGDTQY
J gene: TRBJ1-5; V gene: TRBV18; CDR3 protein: ASSPMGTGNQPQH
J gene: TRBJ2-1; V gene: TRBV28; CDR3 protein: ASSFIEQF
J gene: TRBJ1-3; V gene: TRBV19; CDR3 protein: ASSARQASGNTIY
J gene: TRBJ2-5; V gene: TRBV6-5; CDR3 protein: ASSSGGSGETQY
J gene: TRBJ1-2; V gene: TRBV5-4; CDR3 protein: ASSRDSLIGGYT
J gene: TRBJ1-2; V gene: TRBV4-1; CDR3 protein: ASSQEARDPRWT
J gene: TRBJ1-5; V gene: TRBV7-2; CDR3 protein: ASSPGDRDSGNQPQH
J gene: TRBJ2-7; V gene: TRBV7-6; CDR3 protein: ASSQPGGVGYEQY
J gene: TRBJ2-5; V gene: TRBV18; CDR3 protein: ASSPLARDQETQY
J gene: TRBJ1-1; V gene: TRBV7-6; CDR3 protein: ASSLVLSTEAF
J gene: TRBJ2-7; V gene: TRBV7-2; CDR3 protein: ASSPRTYEQY
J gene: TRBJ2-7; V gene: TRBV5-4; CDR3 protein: ASRSDGGTRGEQY
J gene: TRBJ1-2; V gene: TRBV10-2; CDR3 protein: ASSDTRGYGYT
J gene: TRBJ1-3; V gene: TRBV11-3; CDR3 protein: ASSFVGGRKPSGNTIY
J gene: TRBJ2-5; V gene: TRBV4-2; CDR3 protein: ASSQARTSGTQETQY
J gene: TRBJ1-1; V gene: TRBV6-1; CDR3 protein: ASSEGAEAF
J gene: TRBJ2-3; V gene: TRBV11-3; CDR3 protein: ASSPGETPSTDTQY
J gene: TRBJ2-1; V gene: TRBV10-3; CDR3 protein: AISESTRTGNEQF
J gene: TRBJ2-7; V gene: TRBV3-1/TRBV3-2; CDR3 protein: ASSQDGNSYEQY
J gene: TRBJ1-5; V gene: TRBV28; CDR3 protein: ASSLKGGEIRGYSNQPQH
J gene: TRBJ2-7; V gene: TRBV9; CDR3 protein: ASTQEGGSSYEQY
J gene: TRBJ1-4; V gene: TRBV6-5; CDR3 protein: ASSPTGQRNEKLF
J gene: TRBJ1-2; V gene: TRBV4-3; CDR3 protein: ASSQGRDFYGYT
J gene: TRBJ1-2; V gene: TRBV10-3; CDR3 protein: AISESNKGDWHYGYT